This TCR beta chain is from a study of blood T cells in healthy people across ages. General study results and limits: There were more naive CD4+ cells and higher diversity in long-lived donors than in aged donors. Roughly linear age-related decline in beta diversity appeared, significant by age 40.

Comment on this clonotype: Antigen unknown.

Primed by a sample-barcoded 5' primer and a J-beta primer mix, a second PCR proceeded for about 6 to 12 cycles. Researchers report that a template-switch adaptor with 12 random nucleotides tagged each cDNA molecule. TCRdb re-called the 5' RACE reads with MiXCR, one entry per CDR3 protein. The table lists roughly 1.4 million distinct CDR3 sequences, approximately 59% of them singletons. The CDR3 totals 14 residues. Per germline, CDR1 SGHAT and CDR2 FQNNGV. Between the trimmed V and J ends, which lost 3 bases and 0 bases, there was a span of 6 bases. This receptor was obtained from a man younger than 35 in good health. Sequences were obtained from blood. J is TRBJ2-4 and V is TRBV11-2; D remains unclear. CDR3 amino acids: CASSFRLAKNIQYF. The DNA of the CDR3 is TGTGCCAGCAGCTTCCGACTAGCCAAAAACATTCAGTACTTC.